One T cell receptor beta chain is described in this entry. Its antigen is undetermined. V shed 6 bases, J shed 5 bases, and the junction held 11 bases outside the gene matches. From germline, CDR1 is MNHEY and CDR2 SVGAGI. The CDR3 contains 15 residues. This sample stems from a study of shared clonotypes between healthy human individuals. Study-wide points: Non-shared clonotypes had lower generation probabilities than those shared by all four donors.

The donors, healthy adults who were HIV-negative, had experienced no recent acute infections or vaccinations. In the study's own analysis: ImmunoSEQ sequences covered only the junction and lacked quality scores; filtering therefore differed. The table came from immunoSEQ multiplex PCR; TCRdb's copy has only in-frame clones and leaves some out. That table is the source of V, J and clone size, and D and trimming were worked out from the DNA. Of about 2.3 million clones in the sample, 85% to 95% are singletons; the top ten hold approximately 0.39%. This chain connects TRBV6-5 to TRBJ2-7; 9 bases match TRBD1. This TCR was sampled from a man younger than 35 in good health. Some clones in this sample may be carry-over from other donors' samples. The sample taken for sequencing was naive CD4+ T cells from PBMCs. Subset given: CD45RA+ positively selected. The DNA of the CDR3 is TGTGCCAGCAGGTCCATGTACAGGGGGCACGACGAGCAGTACTTC. Amino acid sequence: CASRSMYRGHDEQYF.